Presented here are 5 T cell receptor beta chains from one specimen sequenced in a study of blood T cell repertoires in COVID-19. Sequenced by immunoSEQ multiplex PCR; TCRdb stores in-frame clones only, minus some. Of some 150,000 clones in the sample, 84% are singletons; the top ten hold more than 2%. Sequencing was performed on peripheral blood. These receptors came from a man in his 70s with acute or convalescent COVID-19.

This clone has a handful of counts. CDR3 in amino acids: CASSVDGGALDEQFF. CDR3 bases: TGTGCCAGCAGCGTTGACGGGGGGGCCTTAGATGAGCAGTTCTTC. This chain uses TRBV9 with TRBJ2-1; TRBD2 matches at 8 bases. Germline CDR1 SGDLS, CDR2 YYNGEE. After removal of 2 bases from V and 8 bases from J, the junction contained 9 bases not matched to a gene. The CDR3 spans 15 residues.

This chain links TRBV5-1 with TRBJ1-1, with 9 bases matching TRBD1. Germline CDR1 SGHRS, CDR2 YFSETQ. This CDR3 is built from 17 residues. V gave up 4 bases and J gave up 8 bases; unmatched junction bases: 18. The chain's CDR3 is CASSPGNQGTGIMEAFF. The DNA for the CDR3 is TGCGCCAGCAGCCCAGGGAATCAGGGGACAGGGATTATGGAAGCTTTCTTT.

This clone showed up just once. This chain links TRBV20-1 with TRBJ1-6, with 8 nucleotides matching TRBD1. CDR1 and CDR2 from the germline V gene are DFQATT and SNEGSKA (reference sequence). Trimming at V came to 3 bases and at J to 10 bases, leaving 8 bases not matched to a gene. This CDR3 is built from 14 residues. As DNA, the CDR3 is TGCAGTGCTAGTTTAGGACAGGGCGGCTCACCCCTCCACTTT. This gives the protein CSASLGQGGSPLHF.

For the CDR3, the DNA is TGTGCCTGGAGTGTATTCGGTGGGGCGGGGGTAGAGACCCAGTACTTC. Translated: CAWSVFGGAGVETQYF. This rearrangement joins TRBV30 to TRBJ2-5; 7 bases match TRBD2. The ends lost 0 bases at V and 4 bases at J; junction bases unmatched: 11. The CDR3 length is 16 residues. Germline values: CDR1 GTSNPN, CDR2 SVGIG (reference sequence).

This chain uses TRBV5-1 with TRBJ2-1, with D perhaps matching TRBD2 (5 bases). The V and J ends lost 0 bases and 0 bases respectively, with 7 bases between them. Germline assignment: CDR1 SGHRS and CDR2 YFSETQ. CDR3 length: 15 amino acids. CDR3: CASSLAGNSYNEQFF. CDR3 DNA sequence: TGCGCCAGCAGCTTGGCGGGAAACTCCTACAATGAGCAGTTCTTC.